This T cell receptor (beta chain) was found in a study of T cells in Graves' hyperthyroidism and ophthalmopathy. Amplified TCR beta CDR3 regions derived from RNA transcripts. The HTBI set primed first-round TCR CDR3 RT-PCR. TCRdb used MiXCR to reprocess the multiplex PCR reads, holding one entry per CDR3 protein. Of about 600,000 distinct CDR3 sequences listed, roughly 15% are singletons. This clonotype turned up a few times. Germline loops: CDR1 SQVTM, CDR2 ANQGSEA. V was shortened by 6 bases and J by 1 base, with 10 bases between the two germline ends. CDR3 length: 13 amino acids. Sequenced sample: blood. The chain uses TRBV29-1 and TRBJ1-3, with no clear D. This sequence was found in a woman between 50 and 59 years old with Graves' ophthalmopathy. CDR3 in DNA: TGCAGCGTGTCTCCGAATTCTGGAAACACCATATATTTT. Residues: CSVSPNSGNTIYF.